This TCR beta chain is drawn from a study of cytomegalovirus exposure and HLA in healthy donors. A remark on this clone: Its specificity is unknown.

The PCR made use of 60 Vbeta and 13 Jbeta primers. Assay used: immunoSEQ multiplex PCR; TCRdb lists only in-frame clones, some missing. The data hold under 200,000 clones, with 60% to 80% observed a single time. The V gene's germline CDR1 is MNHEY and CDR2 SVGAGI. The CDR3 loop spans 14 amino acids. Trimming stripped 4 bases from V and 0 bases from J, with 9 bases between. General study results and limits: A few CMV-associated chains proved CMV antigen-specific in vitro. Most of the TCR beta V segments (in an earlier analysis) were productive either about 87% or about 30% of the time. Some V segments, including TRBV6-2 and TRBV6-3, were excluded as indistinguishable.

This TCR derives from a female donor in good health and CMV-seronegative. Source material: PBMCs. The chain uses TRBV6-5 and TRBJ1-1; the D gene is possibly TRBD1 (5 bases). CDR3 in DNA: TGTGCCAGCAGTTCCGGCAGGGTGAACACTGAAGCTTTCTTT. Residues: CASSSGRVNTEAFF.